The rows below give T cell receptor beta chains drawn from one sample of a study of CD8+ T cells in alopecia areata. The repertoire was sequenced with immunoSEQ multiplex PCR; TCRdb's copy has only in-frame clones and lacks some. The data hold 200,000 to 250,000 clones, with around three fifths observed a single time. This specimen consisted of CD4+ T cells sorted from blood, obtained at week 0. The receptors were gathered from a human donor with alopecia areata. CDR3s include the opening cysteine and the closing phenylalanine or tryptophan. The D gene is left open where the match is weak. Only part of the rows carry a size: once, few, many, or a class if the clone is expanded.

V gene	D gene	clone size	J gene	CDR3 length	CDR3 DNA	CDR3 protein
TRBV29-1	TRBD2	-	TRBJ2-3	12	TGCAGCGTCCGGGGACTAGCAGATACGCAGTATTTT	CSVRGLADTQYF
TRBV29-1	-	few	TRBJ2-5	13	TGCAGCGTTGAACGCGGGATAGGAGAGACCCAGTACTTC	CSVERGIGETQYF
TRBV30	-	-	TRBJ1-3	14	TGTGCCTGGAGTACAGCCACGCCTGGAAACACCATATATTTT	CAWSTATPGNTIYF
TRBV6-5	-	-	TRBJ1-4	14	TGTGCCAGCAGTTCGGTAGTAACTAATGAAAAACTGTTTTTT	CASSSVVTNEKLFF
TRBV5-1	TRBD1	-	TRBJ1-2	14	TGCGCCAGCAGCTTATATGGGACAGGGGAAGGCTACACCTTC	CASSLYGTGEGYTF
TRBV18	-	-	TRBJ1-1	15	TGTGCCAGCTCACCCTCCTTAGGGGGAAGCACTGAAGCTTTCTTT	CASSPSLGGSTEAFF
TRBV6-1	-	-	TRBJ2-3	14	TGTGCCAGCATCCCGGCTCCGGACACAGATACGCAGTATTTT	CASIPAPDTDTQYF
TRBV7-9	TRBD1	-	TRBJ1-2	15	TGTGCCAGCAGCTCCGGACAGGCCGGGGACTATGGCTACACCTTC	CASSSGQAGDYGYTF
TRBV30	-	-	TRBJ2-7	12	TGTGCCTGGAGTGGCGGGGACTACGAGCAGTACTTC	CAWSGGDYEQYF
TRBV27	TRBD2	few	TRBJ2-3	17	TGTGCCAGCACTTACGGACTAGCGGGGGGAAGCACAGATACGCAGTATTTT	CASTYGLAGGSTDTQYF
TRBV29-1	-	-	TRBJ1-1	16	TGCAGCGTGGCCGAACCCGGGGGCAGGATGGTCACTGAAGCTTTCTTT	CSVAEPGGRMVTEAFF
TRBV5-6	-	-	TRBJ1-5	13	TGTGCCAGCAGCTTGGGGTTGGATCAGCCCCAGCATTTT	CASSLGLDQPQHF
TRBV9	-	-	TRBJ2-4	13	TGTGCCAGCAGCGCCCTAGCCAAAAACATTCAGTACTTC	CASSALAKNIQYF
TRBV25-1	-	-	TRBJ2-6	18	TGTGCCAGCAGTGATTACAGGGCCCCGAGCTCTGGGGCCAACGTCCTGACTTTC	CASSDYRAPSSGANVLTF
TRBV5-1	TRBD1	-	TRBJ2-7	14	TGCGCCAGCAGCTTGACGGGACAGGGTGTCGAGCAGTACTTC	CASSLTGQGVEQYF
TRBV11-2	-	-	TRBJ1-4	15	TGTGCCAGCAGCCAGCTGACAACAACTAATGAAAAACTGTTTTTT	CASSQLTTTNEKLFF
TRBV29-1	TRBD1	-	TRBJ2-7	11	TGCAGCGTTTCACAGGGGGTCGAGCAGTACTTC	CSVSQGVEQYF
TRBV4-1	-	-	TRBJ2-6	17	TGCGCCAGCAGCCAGAGGGGCCTGGGCTCTGGGGCCAACGTCCTGACTTTC	CASSQRGLGSGANVLTF
TRBV9	-	few	TRBJ1-6	13	TGTGCCAGCAGCGTAGCCGGGAATTCACCCCTCCACTTT	CASSVAGNSPLHF
TRBV6-5	-	-	TRBJ1-2	12	TGTGCCAGCAGTTACCTAGGGGGGCCCTACACCTTC	CASSYLGGPYTF
TRBV18	-	once	TRBJ1-1	14	TGTGCCAGCTCACAGGGACGGAGGGTCACTGAAGCTTTCTTT	CASSQGRRVTEAFF
TRBV6-1	TRBD1	-	TRBJ1-1	15	TGTGCCAGCAGTGAACTAGGGACAGGGCGGGTTGAAGCTTTCTTT	CASSELGTGRVEAFF
TRBV4-1	TRBD2	-	TRBJ2-7	15	TGCGCCAGCAGCCTTGCCGCGGGGGGACCCTACGAGCAGTACTTC	CASSLAAGGPYEQYF
TRBV11-2	TRBD2	many	TRBJ2-1	16	TGTGCCAGCCCTTCGGGGGCGGGAGGGCCGAACAATGAGCAGTTCTTC	CASPSGAGGPNNEQFF
TRBV4-2	TRBD1	-	TRBJ2-7	15	TGTGCCAGCAGCGAAGGACAGGCCCTGGACTACGAGCAGTACTTC	CASSEGQALDYEQYF
TRBV29-1	TRBD1	-	TRBJ2-5	12	TGCAGCGCAGGGGGACAGCAAGAGACCCAGTACTTC	CSAGGQQETQYF
TRBV29-1	TRBD1	-	TRBJ1-5	13	TGCAGCGCTGGGGGACAGGGTGGCCAGCCCCAGCATTTT	CSAGGQGGQPQHF
TRBV18	-	-	TRBJ2-7	13	TGTGCCAGCTCACCCCGAGAATCCTACGAGCAGTACTTC	CASSPRESYEQYF
TRBV18	TRBD2	-	TRBJ2-1	14	TGTGCCAGCTCACCCCCAGCGGGAGGGAATGAGCAGTTCTTC	CASSPPAGGNEQFF
TRBV25-1	-	-	TRBJ1-6	13	TGTGCCAGCAGCGAATCCAGGGTCTCACCCCTCCACTTT	CASSESRVSPLHF
TRBV19	TRBD1	-	TRBJ1-5	15	TGTGCCAGTAGCGGGACAGGGGGCCGCAATCAGCCCCAGCATTTT	CASSGTGGRNQPQHF
TRBV4-2	-	-	TRBJ2-1	12	TGTGCCAGCAGCCAAGCATACAATGAGCAGTTCTTC	CASSQAYNEQFF
TRBV29-1	TRBD1	-	TRBJ1-1	11	TGCAGCGTTTTAGGGGACAGCGAAGCTTTCTTT	CSVLGDSEAFF
TRBV5-1	-	few	TRBJ2-1	14	TGCGCCAGCAGCTTGATCTCGGGGAGCAATGAGCAGTTCTTC	CASSLISGSNEQFF
TRBV29-1	TRBD1	few	TRBJ1-3	14	TGCGCTTATCAGACAGGGGGCTCTGGAAACACCATATATTTT	CAYQTGGSGNTIYF
TRBV6-5	-	once	TRBJ2-7	15	TGTGCCAGCAGTTACTGGAGTAGCGGAAACTACGAGCAGTACTTC	CASSYWSSGNYEQYF
TRBV18	-	-	TRBJ2-2	16	TGTGCCAGCTCACCGCCCCGGGGTGCGGACACCGGGGAGCTGTTTTTT	CASSPPRGADTGELFF
TRBV2	TRBD1	-	TRBJ1-2	13	TGTGCCAGCAGTGCAGGGGGAAACTATGGCTACACCTTC	CASSAGGNYGYTF
TRBV5-1	-	-	TRBJ2-3	14	TGCGCCAGCAGGTTGACTCCTTTCACAGATACGCAGTATTTT	CASRLTPFTDTQYF
TRBV30	-	-	TRBJ1-5	14	TGTGCCTGGAGTGTGGGCTTGTCGGATCCGCCCCAGCATTTT	CAWSVGLSDPPQHF
TRBV7-6	TRBD1	-	TRBJ1-4	15	TGTGCCAGCAGCTTTCAGACAGGGTTCGGCGAAAAACTGTTTTTT	CASSFQTGFGEKLFF
TRBV7-2	-	few	TRBJ1-5	14	TGTGCCAGCAGCTGGACAGTAAGCAATCAGCCCCAGCATTTT	CASSWTVSNQPQHF
TRBV9	-	few	TRBJ2-4	14	TGTGCCAGCAGCCCGCAGCTAGCCAAAAACATTCAGTACTTC	CASSPQLAKNIQYF
TRBV5-6	-	-	TRBJ2-3	13	TGTGCCAGCAGCTTGACCAACACAGATACGCAGTATTTT	CASSLTNTDTQYF
TRBV18	-	-	TRBJ2-7	14	TGTGCCAGCTCACCAGGCACCTATTCCTACGAGCAGTACTTC	CASSPGTYSYEQYF
TRBV5-4	TRBD1	-	TRBJ1-1	14	TGTGCCTTCGGGGACAGGGCCTTGAACACTGAAGCTTTCTTT	CAFGDRALNTEAFF
TRBV30	-	few	TRBJ1-2	14	TGTGCCTGGAGTGGGAGGTTGGAGAACTATGGCTACACCTTC	CAWSGRLENYGYTF